The T cell receptor beta chain under discussion was sequenced for a study of response to subunit inactivated influenza vaccine. This CDR3 region has 14 residues. Per germline, CDR1 SGHKS and CDR2 YYEKEE (reference sequence). V was trimmed by 3 bases and J by 5 bases, leaving 14 bases between them. Using its own MiXCR run on the RT-PCR reads, TCRdb lists one record per CDR3 protein. The sample holds hundreds of thousands of distinct CDR3 sequences, less than 20% seen once. General study findings and limits: A suggestion made by the authors is that each seasonal influenza vaccination recruits few new T cells.

This clonotype was observed a few times. Its antigen remains unknown. This sample comprised PBMCs from blood, obtained approximately 5 days after vaccination. The rearrangement links TRBV5-5 to TRBJ2-5; a possible D gene is TRBD1 (5 bases). The clonotype originates from a middle-aged man who received an inactivated influenza vaccine. CDR3 protein: CASSYKNGAETQYF. The DNA of the CDR3 is TGTGCCAGCAGCTACAAGAATGGGGCCGAGACCCAGTACTTC.